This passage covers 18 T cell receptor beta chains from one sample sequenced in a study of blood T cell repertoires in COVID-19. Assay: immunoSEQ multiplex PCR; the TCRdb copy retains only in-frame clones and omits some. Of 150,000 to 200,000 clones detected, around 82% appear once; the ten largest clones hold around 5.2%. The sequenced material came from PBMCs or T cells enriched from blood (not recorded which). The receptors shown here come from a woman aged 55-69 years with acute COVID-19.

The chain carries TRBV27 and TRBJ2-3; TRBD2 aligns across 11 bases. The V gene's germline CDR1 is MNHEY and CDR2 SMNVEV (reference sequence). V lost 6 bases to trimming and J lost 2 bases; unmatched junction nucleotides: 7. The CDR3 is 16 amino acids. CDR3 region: CASRLLAGVVTDTQYF. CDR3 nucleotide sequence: TGTGCCAGCAGGCTACTAGCGGGGGTTGTCACAGATACGCAGTATTTT.

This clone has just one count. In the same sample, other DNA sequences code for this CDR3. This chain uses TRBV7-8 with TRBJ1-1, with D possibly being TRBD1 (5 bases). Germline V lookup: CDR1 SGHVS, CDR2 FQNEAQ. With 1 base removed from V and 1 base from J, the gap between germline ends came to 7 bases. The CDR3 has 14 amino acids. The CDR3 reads CASSLVGGNTEAFF. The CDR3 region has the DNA TGTGCCAGCAGCTTAGTGGGGGGGAACACTGAAGCTTTCTTT. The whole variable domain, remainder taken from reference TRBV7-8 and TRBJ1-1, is GAGVSQSPRYKVAKRGQDVALRCDPISGHVSLFWYQQALGQGPEFLTYFQNEAQLDKSGLPSDRFFAERPEGSVSTLKIQRTQQEDSAVYLCASSLVGGNTEAFFGQGTRLTVV.

CDR3 residues: CASTSGTNFYEQYF. The CDR3 nucleotides read TGTGCCAGCACCTCCGGGACAAATTTCTACGAGCAGTACTTC. V usage is TRBV7-6 and J usage is TRBJ2-7; possibly TRBD1 for D (6 bases). Germline V CDR1 and CDR2: SGHVS, FNYEAQ. The CDR3 is made up of 14 amino acids. Trimming left V 7 bases short and J 3 bases short, with 16 bases between.

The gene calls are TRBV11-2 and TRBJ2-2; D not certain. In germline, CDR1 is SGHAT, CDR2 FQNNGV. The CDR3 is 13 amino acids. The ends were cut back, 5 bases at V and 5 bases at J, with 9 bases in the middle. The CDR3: CASSPQFTGELFF. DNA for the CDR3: TGTGCCAGCAGCCCCCAGTTTACCGGGGAGCTGTTTTTT.

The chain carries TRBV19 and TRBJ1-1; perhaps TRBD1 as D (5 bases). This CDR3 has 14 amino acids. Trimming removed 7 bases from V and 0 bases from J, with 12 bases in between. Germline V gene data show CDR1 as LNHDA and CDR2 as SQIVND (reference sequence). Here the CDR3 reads CASKEGKMNTEAFF. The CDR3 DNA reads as TGTGCCAGTAAGGAGGGGAAAATGAACACTGAAGCTTTCTTT.

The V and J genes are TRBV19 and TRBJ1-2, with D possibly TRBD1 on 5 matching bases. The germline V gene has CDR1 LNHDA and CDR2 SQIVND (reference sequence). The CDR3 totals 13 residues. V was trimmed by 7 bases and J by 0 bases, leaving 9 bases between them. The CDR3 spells CASNQQANYGYTF. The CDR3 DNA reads TGTGCCAGTAACCAACAGGCTAACTATGGCTACACCTTC. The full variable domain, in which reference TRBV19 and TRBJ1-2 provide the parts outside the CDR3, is DGGITQSPKYLFRKEGQNVTLSCEQNLNHDAMYWYRQDPGQGLRLIYYSQIVNDFQKGDIAEGYSVSREKKESFPLTVTSAQKNPTAFYLCASNQQANYGYTFGSGTRLTVV.

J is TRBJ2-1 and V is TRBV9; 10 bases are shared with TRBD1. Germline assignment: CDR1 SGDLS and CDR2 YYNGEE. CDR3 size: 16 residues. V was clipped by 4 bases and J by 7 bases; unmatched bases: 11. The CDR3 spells CASSSSAGQGINEQFF. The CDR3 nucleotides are TGTGCCAGCAGCTCTTCTGCGGGACAGGGGATAAATGAGCAGTTCTTC.

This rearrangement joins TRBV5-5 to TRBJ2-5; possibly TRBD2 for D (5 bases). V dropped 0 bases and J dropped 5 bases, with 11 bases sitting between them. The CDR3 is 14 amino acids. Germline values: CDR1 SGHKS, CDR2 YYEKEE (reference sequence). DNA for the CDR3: TGTGCCAGCAGCTTGGTGCTAGCTGTGGAGACCCAGTACTTC. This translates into CASSLVLAVETQYF.

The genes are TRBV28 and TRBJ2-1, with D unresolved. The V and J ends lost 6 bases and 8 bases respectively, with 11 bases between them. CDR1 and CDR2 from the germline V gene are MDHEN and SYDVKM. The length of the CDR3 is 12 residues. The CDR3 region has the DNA TGTGCCAGCAGACTACGGGTCGATGAGCAGTTCTTC. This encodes CASRLRVDEQFF. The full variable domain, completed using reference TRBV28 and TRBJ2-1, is DVKVTQSSRYLVKRTGEKVFLECVQDMDHENMFWYRQDPGLGLRLIYFSYDVKMKEKGDIPEGYSVSREKKERFSLILESASTNQTSMYLCASRLRVDEQFFGPGTRLTVL.

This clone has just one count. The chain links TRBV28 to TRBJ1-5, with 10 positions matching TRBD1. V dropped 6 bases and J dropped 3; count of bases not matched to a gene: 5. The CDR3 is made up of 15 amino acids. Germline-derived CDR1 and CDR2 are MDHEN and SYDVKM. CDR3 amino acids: CASRSGTGDNQPQHF. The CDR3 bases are TGTGCCAGCAGGTCCGGGACAGGGGACAATCAGCCCCAGCATTTT.

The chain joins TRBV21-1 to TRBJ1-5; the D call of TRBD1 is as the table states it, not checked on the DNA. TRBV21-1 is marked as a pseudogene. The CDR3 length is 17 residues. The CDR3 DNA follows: TGTGCCAGCAGCAAAGTGGGACAGGAAGGGGAAGAACAGCCCCAGCATTTT. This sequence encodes CASSKVGQEGEEQPQHF.

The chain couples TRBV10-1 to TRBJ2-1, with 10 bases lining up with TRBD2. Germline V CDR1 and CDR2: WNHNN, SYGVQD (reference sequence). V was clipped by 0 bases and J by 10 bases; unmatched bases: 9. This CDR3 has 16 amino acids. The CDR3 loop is CASSESQLAGTGEQFF. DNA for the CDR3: TGCGCCAGCAGTGAGTCTCAACTAGCGGGGACGGGAGAGCAGTTCTTC.

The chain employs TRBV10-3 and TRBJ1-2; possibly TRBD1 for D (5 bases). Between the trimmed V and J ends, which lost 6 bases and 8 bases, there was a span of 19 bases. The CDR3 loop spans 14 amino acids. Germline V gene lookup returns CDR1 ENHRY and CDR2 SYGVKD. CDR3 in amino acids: CAISLDKGRRGYTF. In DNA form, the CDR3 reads TGTGCCATCAGCCTGGACAAGGGTCGTCGGGGCTACACCTTC.

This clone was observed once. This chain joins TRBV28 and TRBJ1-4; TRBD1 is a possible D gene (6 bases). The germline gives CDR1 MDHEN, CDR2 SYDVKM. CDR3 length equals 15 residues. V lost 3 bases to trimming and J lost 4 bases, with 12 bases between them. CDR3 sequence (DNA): TGTGCCAGCAGTTTCTTGGACAGCCTTAATGAAAAACTGTTTTTT. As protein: CASSFLDSLNEKLFF.

The chain's CDR3 is CASSLGQGIPNYGYTF. The CDR3 DNA is TGTGCCAGCAGCTTGGGACAGGGTATTCCTAACTATGGCTACACCTTC. The chain combines TRBV27 with TRBJ1-2; 9 nucleotides agree with TRBD1. Germline CDR1 reads MNHEY; CDR2 reads SMNVEV (reference sequence). The V segment lost 6 bases and the J segment 0 bases; nucleotides outside the gene matches: 8. CDR3 length: 16 residues.

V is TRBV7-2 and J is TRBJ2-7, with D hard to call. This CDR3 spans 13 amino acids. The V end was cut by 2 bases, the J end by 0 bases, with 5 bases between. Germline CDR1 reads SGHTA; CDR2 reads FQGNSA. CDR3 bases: TGTGCCAGCAGCTTACAGTACTCCTACGAGCAGTACGTC. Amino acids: CASSLQYSYEQYV.

The CDR3 loop reads CATVGIIGNFHEQYF. In nucleotides, the CDR3 is TGTGCCACCGTCGGGATAATCGGGAACTTCCACGAGCAGTACTTC. V gene TRBV24-1 combines with J gene TRBJ2-7; perhaps TRBD2 as D (5 bases). Per the germline V gene, CDR1 is KGHDR and CDR2 is SFDVKD. V gave up 9 bases and J gave up 5 bases, with 22 bases separating them. This CDR3 spans 15 amino acids.

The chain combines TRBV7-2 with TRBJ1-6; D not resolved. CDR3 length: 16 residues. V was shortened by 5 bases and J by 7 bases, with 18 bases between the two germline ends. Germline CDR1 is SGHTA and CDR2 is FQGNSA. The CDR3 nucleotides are TGTGCCAGCAGCCTCCGGCAAGGCCGGGAGAATTCACCCCTCCACTTT. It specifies CASSLRQGRENSPLHF.